A selection of T cell receptor beta chains follows, all from one sample in a study of blood T cell repertoires in COVID-19. Repertoires were generated with immunoSEQ multiplex PCR, while TCRdb's copy carries only in-frame clones and drops some. The sample lists 300,000 to 450,000 clones; more than 80% were seen once. The sequencing sample was made of PBMCs or T cells enriched from blood (not recorded which). Receptor source: a man younger than 30 who had recovered from COVID-19. Each CDR3 is given with its conserved first and last residue.

V gene	CDR3 protein
TRBV9	CASSVGQGPYEQYF
TRBV9	CASSFERGDTQYF
TRBV5-1	CASSLGPSGAQETQYF
TRBV7-3	CASTLSGGRTGELFF
TRBV7-9	CASSFGQGDGYTF
TRBV3-1/TRBV3-2	CASSQGPTETYEQYF
TRBV7-9	CASGLGAGTDTQYF
TRBV4-1	CASSQIKTGNTEAFF
TRBV28	CASSSRGERTDTQYF
TRBV27	CASSRVGGKTEAFF
TRBV7-2	CASSLGQSPEKLFF
TRBV7-9	CASSPHRRAAGANVLTF
TRBV29-1	CSVEDLSGRGVREQFF
TRBV28	CASIGGARAFF
TRBV5-1	CASSRSATQGGSYEQYF
TRBV2	CATRGLGSEAFF
TRBV11-2	CASSRRTAGSGNTIYF
TRBV7-2	CASSLDGTSGSYEQYF
TRBV7-6	CASSSGQGHQPQHF
TRBV5-4	CASSTGVADSYEQYF
TRBV11-2	CASSTLFSGGRRQQYF
TRBV9	CASSVDRRNSPLHF
TRBV7-8	CASSLVSGSWEKLFF
TRBV13	CASSGLQGSTDTQYF
TRBV7-9	CASSPPWGGGTDTQYF
TRBV5-1	CASSLGGQDEAFF
TRBV4-1	CASSQELAGADTQYF
TRBV4-1	CASSQQPSGTRQTVRITGELFF
TRBV11-2	CASSQSGRSSGNTIYF
TRBV29-1	CSVEGPSSYNEQFF
TRBV2	CASSEVARTGELFF
TRBV30	CAWSVRLAGGPGGELFF
TRBV30	CAWSVSLLYEQYF
TRBV30	CAWTAGLNTGELFF
TRBV29-1	CSAAVGGTGGETQYF
TRBV5-5	CASSLARESGNTIYF
TRBV29-1	CSVEALDSNYGYTF
TRBV6-5	CASSHKPTTQAFF
TRBV6-1	CASSEAGQYGYTF